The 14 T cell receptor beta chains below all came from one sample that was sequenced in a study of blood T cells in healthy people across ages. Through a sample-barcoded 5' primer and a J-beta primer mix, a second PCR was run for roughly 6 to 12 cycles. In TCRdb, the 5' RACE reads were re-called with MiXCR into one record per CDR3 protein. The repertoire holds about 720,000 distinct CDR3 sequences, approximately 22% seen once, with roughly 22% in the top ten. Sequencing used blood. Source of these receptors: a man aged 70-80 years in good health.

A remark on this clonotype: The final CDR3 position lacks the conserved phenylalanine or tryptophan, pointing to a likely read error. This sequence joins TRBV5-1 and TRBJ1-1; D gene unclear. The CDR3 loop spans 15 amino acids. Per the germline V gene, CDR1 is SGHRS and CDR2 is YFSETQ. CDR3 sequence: CASSLERQVNTEAFL. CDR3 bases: TGCGCCAGCAGCTTGGAGCGGCAGGTGAACACCGAAGCTTTCCTT.

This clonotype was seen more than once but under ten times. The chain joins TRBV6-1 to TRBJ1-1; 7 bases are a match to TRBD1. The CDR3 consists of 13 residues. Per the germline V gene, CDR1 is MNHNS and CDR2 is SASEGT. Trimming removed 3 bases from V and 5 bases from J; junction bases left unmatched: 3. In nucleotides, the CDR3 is TGTGCCAGCAGTGAGAGGGGGCTGACTGAAGCTTTCTTT. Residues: CASSERGLTEAFF.

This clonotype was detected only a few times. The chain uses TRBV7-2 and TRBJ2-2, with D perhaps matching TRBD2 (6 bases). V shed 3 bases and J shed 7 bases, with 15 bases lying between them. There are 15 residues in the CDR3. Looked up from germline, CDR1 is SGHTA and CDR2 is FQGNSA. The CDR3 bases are TGTGCCAGCAGCTTGCTTCCGGGACTGTACGGGGAGCTGTTTTTT. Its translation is CASSLLPGLYGELFF.

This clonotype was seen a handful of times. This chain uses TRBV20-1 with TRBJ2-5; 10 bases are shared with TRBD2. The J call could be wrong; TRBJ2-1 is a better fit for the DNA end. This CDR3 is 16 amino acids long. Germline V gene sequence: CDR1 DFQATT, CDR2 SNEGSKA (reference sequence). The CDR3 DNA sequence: TGCAGTGCGGAGCGGGGGGGCCTCGAGGGGTACAATGAGCAGTTCTTC. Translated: CSAERGGLEGYNEQFF.

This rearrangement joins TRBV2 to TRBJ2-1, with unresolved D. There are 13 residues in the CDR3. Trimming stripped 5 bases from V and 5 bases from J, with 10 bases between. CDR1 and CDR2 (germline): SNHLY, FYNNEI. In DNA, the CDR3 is TGTGCCAGCAGTACGATCACCGACAATGAGCAGTTCTTC. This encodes CASSTITDNEQFF.

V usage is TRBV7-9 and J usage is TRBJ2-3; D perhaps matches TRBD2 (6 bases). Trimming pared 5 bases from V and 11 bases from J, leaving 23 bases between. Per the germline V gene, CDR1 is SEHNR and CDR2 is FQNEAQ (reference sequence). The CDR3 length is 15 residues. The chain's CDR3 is CASSPDGLGGSVQYF. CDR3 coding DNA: TGTGCCAGCAGCCCAGACGGTCTTGGGGGGTCGGTGCAGTATTTT.

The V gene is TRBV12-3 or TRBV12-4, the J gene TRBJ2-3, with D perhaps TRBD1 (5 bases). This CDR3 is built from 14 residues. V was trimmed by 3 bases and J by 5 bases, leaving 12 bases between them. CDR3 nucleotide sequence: TGTGCCAGCAGTTTTCGGCAGGGTGGAGATACGCAGTATTTT. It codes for CASSFRQGGDTQYF.

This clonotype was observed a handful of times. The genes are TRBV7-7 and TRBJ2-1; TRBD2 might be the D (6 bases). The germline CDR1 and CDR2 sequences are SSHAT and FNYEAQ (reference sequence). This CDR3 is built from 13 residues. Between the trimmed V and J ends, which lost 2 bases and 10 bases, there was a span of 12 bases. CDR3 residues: CASSLNGGGEQFF. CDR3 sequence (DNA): TGTGCCAGCAGCTTAAATGGTGGGGGGGAGCAGTTCTTC.

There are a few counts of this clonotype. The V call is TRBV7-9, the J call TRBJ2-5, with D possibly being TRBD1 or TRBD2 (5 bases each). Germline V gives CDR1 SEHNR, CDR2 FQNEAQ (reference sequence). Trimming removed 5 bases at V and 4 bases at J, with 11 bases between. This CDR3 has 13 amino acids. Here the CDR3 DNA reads TGTGCCAGCAGCAAGAGGGGATCAGAGACCCAGTACTTC. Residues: CASSKRGSETQYF.

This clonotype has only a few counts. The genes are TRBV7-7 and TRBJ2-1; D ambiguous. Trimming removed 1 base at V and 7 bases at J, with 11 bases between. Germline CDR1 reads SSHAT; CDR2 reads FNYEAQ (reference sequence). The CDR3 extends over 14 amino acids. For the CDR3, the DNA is TGTGCCAGCAGCTTAGGGGGTGCGGTGAATGAGCAGTTCTTC. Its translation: CASSLGGAVNEQFF. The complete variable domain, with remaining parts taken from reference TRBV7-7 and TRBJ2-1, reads GAGVSQSPRYKVTKRGQDVTLRCDPISSHATLYWYQQALGQGPEFLTYFNYEAQPDKSGLPSDRFSAERPEGSISTLTIQRTEQRDSAMYRCASSLGGAVNEQFFGPGTRLTVL.

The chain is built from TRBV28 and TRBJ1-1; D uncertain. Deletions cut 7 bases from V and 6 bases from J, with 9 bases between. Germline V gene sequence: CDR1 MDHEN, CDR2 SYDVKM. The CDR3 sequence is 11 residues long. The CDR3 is CASTKPPEAFF. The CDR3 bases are TGTGCCAGCACCAAACCCCCTGAAGCTTTCTTT.

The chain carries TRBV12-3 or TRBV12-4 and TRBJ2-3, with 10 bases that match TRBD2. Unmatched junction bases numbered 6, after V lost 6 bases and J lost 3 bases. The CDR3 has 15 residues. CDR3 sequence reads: CASSRTSGATDTQYF. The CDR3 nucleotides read TGTGCCAGCAGCCGAACTAGCGGGGCTACAGATACGCAGTATTTT.

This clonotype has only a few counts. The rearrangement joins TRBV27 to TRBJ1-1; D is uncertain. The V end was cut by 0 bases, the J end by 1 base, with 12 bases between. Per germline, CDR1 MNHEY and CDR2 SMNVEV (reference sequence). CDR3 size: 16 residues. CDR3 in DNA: TGTGCCAGCAGTTTATCGCCCCAGGTTACGAACACTGAAGCTTTCTTT. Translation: CASSLSPQVTNTEAFF.

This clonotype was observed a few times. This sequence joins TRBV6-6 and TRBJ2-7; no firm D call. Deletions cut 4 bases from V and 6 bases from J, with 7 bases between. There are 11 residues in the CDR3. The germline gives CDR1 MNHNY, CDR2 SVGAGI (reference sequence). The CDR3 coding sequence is TGTGCCAGCAGTTGGGAATCCGAGCAGTACTTC. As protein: CASSWESEQYF.